This T cell receptor (beta chain) originates from a study of blood T cells in healthy people across ages. This clonotype came up a few times. Germline V CDR1 and CDR2: SQVTM, ANQGSEA. V dropped 3 bases and J dropped 4 bases, with 11 bases sitting between them. The CDR3 length is 13 residues. The authors ran a second PCR of 7 to 11 cycles using a sample-barcoded 5' primer and a J-beta primer mix. Every cDNA was tagged by a template-switch adaptor with 12 random nucleotides. TCRdb itself ran the 5' RACE reads through MiXCR, one entry per CDR3 protein. Of roughly 900,000 distinct CDR3 sequences listed, 40% to 60% are singletons.

This chain links TRBV29-1 with TRBJ2-3, with a weak D call TRBD2 (5 bases). The sequencing input was blood. This clonotype was obtained from a man aged 30 to 39 in good health. The CDR3 DNA reads as TGCAGCGTTGATCCCGGGATCGCAGATACGCAGTATTTT. Its protein is CSVDPGIADTQYF.